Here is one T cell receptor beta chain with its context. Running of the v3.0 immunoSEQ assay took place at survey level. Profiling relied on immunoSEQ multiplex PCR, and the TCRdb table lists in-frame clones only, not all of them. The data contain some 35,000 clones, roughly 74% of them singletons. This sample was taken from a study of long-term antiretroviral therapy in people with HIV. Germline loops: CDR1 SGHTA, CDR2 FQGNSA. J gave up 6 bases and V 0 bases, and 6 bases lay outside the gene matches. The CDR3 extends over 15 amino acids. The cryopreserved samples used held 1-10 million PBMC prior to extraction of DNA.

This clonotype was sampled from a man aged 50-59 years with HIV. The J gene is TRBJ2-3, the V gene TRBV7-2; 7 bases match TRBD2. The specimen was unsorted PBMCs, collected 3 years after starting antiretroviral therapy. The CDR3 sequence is CASSLASGVWDTQYF. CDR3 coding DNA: TGTGCCAGCAGCTTAGCCAGCGGGGTCTGGGATACGCAGTATTTT.